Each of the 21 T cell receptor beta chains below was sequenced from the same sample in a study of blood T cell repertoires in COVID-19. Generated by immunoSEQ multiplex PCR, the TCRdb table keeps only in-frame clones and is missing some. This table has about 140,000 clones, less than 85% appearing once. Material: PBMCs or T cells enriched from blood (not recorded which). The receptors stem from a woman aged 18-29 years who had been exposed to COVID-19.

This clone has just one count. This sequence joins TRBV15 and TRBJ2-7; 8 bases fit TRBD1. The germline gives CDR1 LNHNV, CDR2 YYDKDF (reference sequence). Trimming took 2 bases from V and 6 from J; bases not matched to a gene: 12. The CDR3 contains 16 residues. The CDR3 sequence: CATSRFQDRADGEQYF. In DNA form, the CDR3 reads TGTGCCACCAGCAGATTTCAGGACAGGGCGGATGGCGAGCAGTACTTC.

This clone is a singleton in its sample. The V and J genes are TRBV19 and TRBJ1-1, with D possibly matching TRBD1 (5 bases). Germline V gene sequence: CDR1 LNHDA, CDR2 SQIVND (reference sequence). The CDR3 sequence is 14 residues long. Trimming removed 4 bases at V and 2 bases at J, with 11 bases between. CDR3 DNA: TGTGCCAGTAGTACCGGAGACAGCAACACTGAAGCTTTCTTT. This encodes CASSTGDSNTEAFF. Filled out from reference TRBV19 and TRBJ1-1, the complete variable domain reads DGGITQSPKYLFRKEGQNVTLSCEQNLNHDAMYWYRQDPGQGLRLIYYSQIVNDFQKGDIAEGYSVSREKKESFPLTVTSAQKNPTAFYLCASSTGDSNTEAFFGQGTRLTVV.

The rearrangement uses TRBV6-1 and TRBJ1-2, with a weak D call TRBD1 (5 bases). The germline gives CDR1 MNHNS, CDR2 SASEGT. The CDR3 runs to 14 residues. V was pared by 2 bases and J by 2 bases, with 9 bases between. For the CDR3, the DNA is TGTGCCAGCAGTGAATATTCAGGGAACTATGGCTACACCTTC. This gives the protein CASSEYSGNYGYTF.

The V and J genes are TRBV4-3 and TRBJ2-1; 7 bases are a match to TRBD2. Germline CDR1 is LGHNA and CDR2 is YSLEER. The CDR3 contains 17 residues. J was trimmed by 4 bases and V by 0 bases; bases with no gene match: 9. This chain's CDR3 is CASSQDSTSVLYNEQFF. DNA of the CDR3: TGCGCCAGCAGCCAAGATAGTACTAGCGTACTATACAATGAGCAGTTCTTC.

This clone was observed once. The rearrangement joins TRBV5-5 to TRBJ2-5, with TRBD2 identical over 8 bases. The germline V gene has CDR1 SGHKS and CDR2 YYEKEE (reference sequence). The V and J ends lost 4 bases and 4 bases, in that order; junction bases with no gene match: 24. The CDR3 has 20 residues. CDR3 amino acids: CASSLKRFFTSGSVLETQYF. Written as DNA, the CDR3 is TGTGCCAGCAGCCTAAAACGATTTTTCACCAGCGGGAGCGTGTTAGAGACCCAGTACTTC.

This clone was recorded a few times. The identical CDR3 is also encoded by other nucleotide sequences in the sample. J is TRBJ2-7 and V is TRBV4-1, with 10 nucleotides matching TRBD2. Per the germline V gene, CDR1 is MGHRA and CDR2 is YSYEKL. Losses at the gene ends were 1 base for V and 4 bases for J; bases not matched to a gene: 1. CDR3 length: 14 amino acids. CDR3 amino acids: CASSQGTSGYEQYF. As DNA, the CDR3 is TGCGCCAGCAGCCAAGGGACTAGCGGATACGAGCAGTACTTC.

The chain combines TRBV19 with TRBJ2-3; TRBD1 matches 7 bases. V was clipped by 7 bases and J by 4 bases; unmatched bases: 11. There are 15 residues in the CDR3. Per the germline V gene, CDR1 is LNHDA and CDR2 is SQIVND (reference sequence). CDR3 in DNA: TGTGCCAGTACCCTGAGGCAGGGGGTATCAGATACGCAGTATTTT. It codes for CASTLRQGVSDTQYF.

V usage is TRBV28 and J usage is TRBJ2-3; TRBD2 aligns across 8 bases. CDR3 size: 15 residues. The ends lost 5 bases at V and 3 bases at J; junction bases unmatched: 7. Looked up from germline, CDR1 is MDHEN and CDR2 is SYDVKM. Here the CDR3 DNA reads TGTGCCAGCAGTCCCCCAGCGGGAGCTACAGATACGCAGTATTTT. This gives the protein CASSPPAGATDTQYF.

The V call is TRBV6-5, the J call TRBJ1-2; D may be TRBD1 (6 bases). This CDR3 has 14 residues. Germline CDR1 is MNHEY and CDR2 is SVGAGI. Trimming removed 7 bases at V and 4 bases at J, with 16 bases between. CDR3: CASIDYRAFYGYTF. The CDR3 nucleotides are TGTGCCAGCATCGATTACAGGGCTTTCTATGGCTACACCTTC.

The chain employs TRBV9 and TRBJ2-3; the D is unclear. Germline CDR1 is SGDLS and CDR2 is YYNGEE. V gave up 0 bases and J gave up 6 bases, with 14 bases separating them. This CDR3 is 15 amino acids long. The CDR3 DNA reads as TGTGCCAGCAGCGTAGCCCCAAACTCCCTGGATACGCAGTATTTT. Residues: CASSVAPNSLDTQYF.

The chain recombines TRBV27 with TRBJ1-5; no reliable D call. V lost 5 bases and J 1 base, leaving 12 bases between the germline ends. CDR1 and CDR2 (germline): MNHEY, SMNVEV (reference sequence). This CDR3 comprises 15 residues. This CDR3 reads CASSPGSWSNQPQHF. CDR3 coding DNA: TGTGCCAGCAGTCCAGGAAGTTGGAGCAATCAGCCCCAGCATTTT.

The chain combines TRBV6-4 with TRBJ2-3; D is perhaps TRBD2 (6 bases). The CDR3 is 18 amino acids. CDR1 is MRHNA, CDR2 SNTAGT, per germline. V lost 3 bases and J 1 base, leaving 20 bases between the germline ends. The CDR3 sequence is CASSEFTLTSWGTDTQYF. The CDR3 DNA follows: TGTGCCAGCAGTGAGTTCACATTAACTAGCTGGGGCACAGATACGCAGTATTTT.

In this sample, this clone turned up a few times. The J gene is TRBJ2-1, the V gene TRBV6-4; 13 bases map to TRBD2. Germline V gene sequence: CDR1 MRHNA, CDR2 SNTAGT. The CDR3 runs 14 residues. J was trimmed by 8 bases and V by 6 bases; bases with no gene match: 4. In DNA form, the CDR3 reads TGTGCCAGCAGCCGGACTAGCGGGAGTGATGAGCAGTTCTTC. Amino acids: CASSRTSGSDEQFF.

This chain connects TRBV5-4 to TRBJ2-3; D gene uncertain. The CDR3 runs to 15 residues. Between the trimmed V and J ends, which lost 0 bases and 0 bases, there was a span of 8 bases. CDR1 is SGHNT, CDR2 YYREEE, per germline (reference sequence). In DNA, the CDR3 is TGTGCCAGCAGCTTGGCTGCTGGCAGCACAGATACGCAGTATTTT. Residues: CASSLAAGSTDTQYF.

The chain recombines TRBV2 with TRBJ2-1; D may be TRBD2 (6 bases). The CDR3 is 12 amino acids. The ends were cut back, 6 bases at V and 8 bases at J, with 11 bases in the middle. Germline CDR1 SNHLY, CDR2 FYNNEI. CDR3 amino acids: CASRATSDEQFF. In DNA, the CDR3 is TGTGCCAGCAGAGCGACTAGTGATGAGCAGTTCTTC.

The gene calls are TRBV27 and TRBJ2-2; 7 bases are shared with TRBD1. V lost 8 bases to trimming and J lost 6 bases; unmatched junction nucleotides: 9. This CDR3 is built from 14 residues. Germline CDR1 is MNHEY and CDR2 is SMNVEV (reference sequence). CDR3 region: CASGVRGLAGELFF. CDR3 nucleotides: TGTGCCAGCGGCGTCAGGGGGTTGGCCGGGGAGCTGTTTTTT.

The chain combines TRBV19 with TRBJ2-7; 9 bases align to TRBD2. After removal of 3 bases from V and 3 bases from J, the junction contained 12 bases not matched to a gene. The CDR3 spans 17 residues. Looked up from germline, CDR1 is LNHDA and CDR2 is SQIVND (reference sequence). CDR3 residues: CASSIQAGGLAFYEQYF. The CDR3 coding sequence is TGTGCCAGTAGTATTCAAGCCGGGGGACTAGCTTTCTACGAGCAGTACTTC.

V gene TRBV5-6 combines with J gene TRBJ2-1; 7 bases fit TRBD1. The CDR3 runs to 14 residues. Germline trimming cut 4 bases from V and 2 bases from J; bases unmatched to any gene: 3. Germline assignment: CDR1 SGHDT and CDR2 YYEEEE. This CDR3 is CASSAGQAYNEQFF. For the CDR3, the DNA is TGTGCCAGCAGCGCCGGACAGGCCTACAATGAGCAGTTCTTC.

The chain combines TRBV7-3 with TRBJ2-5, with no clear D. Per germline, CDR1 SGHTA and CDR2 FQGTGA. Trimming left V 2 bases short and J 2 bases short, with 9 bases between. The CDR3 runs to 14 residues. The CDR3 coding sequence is TGTGCCAGCAGCTTAGGTGGCTTACAAGAGACCCAGTACTTC. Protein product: CASSLGGLQETQYF.

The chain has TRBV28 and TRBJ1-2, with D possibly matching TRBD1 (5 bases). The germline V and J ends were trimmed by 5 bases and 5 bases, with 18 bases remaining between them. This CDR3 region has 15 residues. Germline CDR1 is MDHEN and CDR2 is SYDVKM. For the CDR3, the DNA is TGTGCCAGCAGTCCAGCCCGGACGGGGGGATATGGCTACACCTTC. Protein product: CASSPARTGGYGYTF.

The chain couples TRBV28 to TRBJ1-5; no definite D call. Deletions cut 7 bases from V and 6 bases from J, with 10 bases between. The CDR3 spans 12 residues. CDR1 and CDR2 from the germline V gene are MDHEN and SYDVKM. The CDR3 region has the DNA TGTGCCAGCAAACTCCCACGTCAGCCCCAGCATTTT. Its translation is CASKLPRQPQHF.